The TCR beta chain described here comes from a study of blood T cell repertoires in COVID-19. Study-wide context: Collection of acute and convalescent COVID-19 samples took place in the United States, Italy and Spain.

V was clipped by 2 bases and J by 1 base, with 8 bases between them. Germline CDR1 is LNHNV and CDR2 is YYDKDF (reference sequence). The CDR3 contains 14 residues. Clones were sequenced by immunoSEQ multiplex PCR, and TCRdb holds only the in-frame ones, with some missing. The table records about 68,000 clones, roughly 85% of them present only once. The sample taken for sequencing was peripheral blood. This receptor was identified in a woman in her sixties with acute or convalescent COVID-19. The rearrangement uses TRBV15 and TRBJ1-1, with TRBD1 as a possible D gene (6 bases). CDR3 coding DNA: TGTGCCACCAGCAGATTCAGGGGGAACACTGAAGCTTTCTTT. It translates to CATSRFRGNTEAFF.